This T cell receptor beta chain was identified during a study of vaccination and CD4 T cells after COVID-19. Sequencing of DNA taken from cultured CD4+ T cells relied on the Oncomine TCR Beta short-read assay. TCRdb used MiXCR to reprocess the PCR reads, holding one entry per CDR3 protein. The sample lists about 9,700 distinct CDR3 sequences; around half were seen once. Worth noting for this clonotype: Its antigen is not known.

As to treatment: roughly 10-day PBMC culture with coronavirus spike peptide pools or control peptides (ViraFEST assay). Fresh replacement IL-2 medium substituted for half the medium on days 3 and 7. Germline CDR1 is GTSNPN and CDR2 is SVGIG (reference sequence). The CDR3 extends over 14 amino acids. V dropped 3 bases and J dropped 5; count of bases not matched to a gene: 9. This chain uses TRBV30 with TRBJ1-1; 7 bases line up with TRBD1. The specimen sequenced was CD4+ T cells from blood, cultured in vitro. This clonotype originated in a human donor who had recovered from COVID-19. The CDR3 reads CAWRTTGSGTEAFF. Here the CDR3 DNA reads TGTGCCTGGAGGACGACAGGGAGTGGGACTGAAGCTTTCTTT. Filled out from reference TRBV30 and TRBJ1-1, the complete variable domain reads SQTIHQWPATLVQPVGSPLSLECTVEGTSNPNLYWYRQAAGRGLQLLFYSVGIGQISSEVPQNLSASRPQDRQFILSSKKLLLSDSGFYLCAWRTTGSGTEAFFGQGTRLTVV.